Listed here are 28 T cell receptor beta chains from one sample, sequenced in a study of metastatic and nonmetastatic thyroid tumors. No treatment had been given to any patient before thyroid surgery. Using MiXCR, TCRdb re-called clones from the PCR reads. There are about 40,000 clones in the sample; roughly a sixth occur only once, and approximately 3.9% lies in the top ten. Sequencing input: blood. The receptor set was obtained from a female donor with papillary thyroid cancer or a benign thyroid nodule (not recorded which). Some clones in this sample may be carry-over from other donors' samples.

This clone occurred many times. This CDR3 is CASRLGPGRYEQYF. CDR3 coding DNA: TGTGCCAGCAGACTCGGACCCGGGAGGTACGAGCAGTACTTC. This chain connects TRBV28 to TRBJ2-7; 7 bases map to TRBD2. The CDR3 spans 14 residues. V was pared by 6 bases and J by 4 bases, with 9 bases of the junction left unmatched. Germline lookup yields CDR1 MDHEN and CDR2 SYDVKM.

This clone was counted many times. V is TRBV5-4 and J is TRBJ2-7; 7 bases are shared with TRBD2. The CDR3 contains 16 residues. The germline CDR1 and CDR2 sequences are SGHNT and YYREEE (reference sequence). Trimming took 3 bases from V and 0 from J; bases not matched to a gene: 9. Here the CDR3 reads CASSSPGSGPSYEQYF. In nucleotides, the CDR3 is TGTGCCAGCAGCTCCCCGGGTAGCGGGCCCTCCTACGAGCAGTACTTC.

Ten or more counts support this clone. The rearrangement links TRBV7-2 to TRBJ1-3, with TRBD1 matching over 7 bases. This CDR3 contains 17 residues. Trimming removed 4 bases from V and 4 bases from J; junction bases left unmatched: 13. CDR1 and CDR2 (germline): SGHTA, FQGNSA. DNA of the CDR3: TGTGCCAGCAGCTACACCCCCGCGACAGGGCAAGGAAACACCATATATTTT. It translates to CASSYTPATGQGNTIYF.

The sample holds one count of this clone. V gene TRBV30 combines with J gene TRBJ2-4; D unresolved. CDR1 is GTSNPN, CDR2 SVGIG, per germline (reference sequence). Trimming pared 6 bases from V and 7 bases from J, leaving 13 bases between. This CDR3 comprises 12 residues. This CDR3 reads CACSCLRNIQYF. CDR3 nucleotide sequence: TGTGCCTGTAGTTGCCTGAGGAACATTCAGTACTTC. Combining the CDR3 with reference TRBV30 and TRBJ2-4 gives the whole variable domain SQTIHQWPATLVQPVGSPLSLECTVEGTSNPNLYWYRQAAGRGLQLLFYSVGIGQISSEVPQNLSASRPQDRQFILSSKKLLLSDSGFYLCACSCLRNIQYFGAGTRLSVL.

This clone was observed many times. J is TRBJ1-1 and V is TRBV18, with 10 bases lining up with TRBD1. CDR1 is KGHSH, CDR2 LQKENI, per germline. Germline trimming cut 0 bases from V and 13 bases from J; bases unmatched to any gene: 5. CDR3 length: 13 residues. CDR3 DNA sequence: TGTGCCAGCTCACCACCGCGACAGGGGGCGGTTTTCTTT. Protein: CASSPPRQGAVFF. The full variable domain, rest sourced from reference TRBV18 and TRBJ1-1, is NAGVMQNPRHLVRRRGQEARLRCSPMKGHSHVYWYRQLPEEGLKFMVYLQKENIIDESGMPKERFSAEFPKEGPSILRIQQVVRGDSAAYFCASSPPRQGAVFFGQGTRLTVV.

V is TRBV2 and J is TRBJ1-4, with TRBD1 matching over 12 bases. V lost 8 bases to trimming and J lost 6 bases; unmatched junction nucleotides: 7. CDR3 length: 15 amino acids. The V gene's germline CDR1 is SNHLY and CDR2 FYNNEI. The CDR3 DNA is TGTGCCAGCGGGGACAGGGGGCTATTTTATGAAAAACTGTTTTTT. Protein: CASGDRGLFYEKLFF.

This clone has just a few counts. The chain combines TRBV2 with TRBJ2-3; 7 nucleotides align to TRBD2. This CDR3 comprises 14 residues. V shed 5 bases, J shed 3 bases, and the junction held 5 bases outside the gene matches. CDR1 is SNHLY and CDR2 is FYNNEI in the germline V gene. The CDR3 protein is CASSLAVLTDTQYF. The CDR3 DNA is TGTGCCAGCAGTCTAGCGGTACTGACAGATACGCAGTATTTT. Full variable domain (missing parts from reference TRBV2 and TRBJ2-3): EPEVTQTPSHQVTQMGQEVILRCVPISNHLYFYWYRQILGQKVEFLVSFYNNEISEKSEIFDDQFSVERPDGSNFTLKIRSTKLEDSAMYFCASSLAVLTDTQYFGPGTRLTVL.

This clone has a count of ten or more. The chain joins TRBV5-5 to TRBJ2-7; TRBD1 matches at 8 bases. Germline CDR1 reads SGHKS; CDR2 reads YYEKEE (reference sequence). This CDR3 has 16 residues. J lost 3 bases, V lost 1 base, and 9 bases had no gene match. The CDR3 DNA follows: TGTGCCAGCAGCTTGATTCTAGGGACAGGCTACTACGAGCAGTACTTC. Amino acids: CASSLILGTGYYEQYF.

A remark on this clone: One end of the junction does not line up with germline, which may come from a read error. The chain couples TRBV30 to TRBJ1-3; D remains unclear. This CDR3 contains 13 residues. Germline assignment: CDR1 GTSNPN and CDR2 SVGIG (reference sequence). CDR3 in DNA: TGTGCCTGTAGTGTATCTGGCGGAAACACCATATATTTT. Translation: CACSVSGGNTIYF.

J is TRBJ2-7 and V is TRBV11-2, with TRBD1 matching 9 bases. The J segment lost 3 bases and the V segment lost 2 bases, leaving 5 bases of the junction unmatched. The germline CDR1 and CDR2 sequences are SGHAT and FQNNGV. The CDR3 covers 15 residues. The CDR3 DNA reads TGTGCCAGCAGCTTAAACAGGGGGCGATACTACGAGCAGTACTTC. Translated, it gives CASSLNRGRYYEQYF.

This clone was seen repeatedly, ten times or more. CDR3 protein: CASSGRRAGGYTF. The CDR3 bases are TGTGCCAGCAGCGGGCGGAGGGCGGGTGGCTACACCTTC. The chain is built from TRBV9 and TRBJ1-2; no clear D. The germline V and J ends were trimmed by 3 bases and 7 bases, with 13 bases remaining between them. Germline values: CDR1 SGDLS, CDR2 YYNGEE. The CDR3 contains 13 residues. The full variable domain, rest sourced from reference TRBV9 and TRBJ1-2, is DSGVTQTPKHLITATGQRVTLRCSPRSGDLSVYWYQQSLDQGLQFLIQYYNGEERAKGNILERFSAQQFPDLHSELNLSSLELGDSALYFCASSGRRAGGYTFGSGTRLTVV.

This clone was recorded many times. This rearrangement joins TRBV4-2 to TRBJ1-6, with no clear D. This CDR3 region has 14 residues. CDR1 and CDR2 from the germline V gene are LGHNA and YNFKEQ. V lost 0 bases and J lost 9, with 9 bases in between. The DNA of the CDR3 is TGTGCCAGCAGCCAAGACCCCGAGAGTTCACCCCTCCACTTT. Protein sequence: CASSQDPESSPLHF.

This clone has a count of ten or more. The V call is TRBV10-2, the J call TRBJ1-5; D not certain. The V end lost 4 bases, the J end lost 5 bases, and 6 bases lay between the germline ends. In germline, CDR1 is WSHSY, CDR2 SAAADI. CDR3 length: 12 residues. The CDR3 DNA reads TGCGCCAGCAGTGTCGGGGATCAGCCCCAGCATTTT. This sequence encodes CASSVGDQPQHF.

This clone occurred a few times. The chain uses TRBV28 and TRBJ1-6; maybe TRBD1 (5 bases). Germline assignment: CDR1 MDHEN and CDR2 SYDVKM. Trimming stripped 6 bases from V and 5 bases from J, with 11 bases between. The CDR3 runs 14 residues. In nucleotides, the CDR3 is TGTGCCAGCAGCCGGACAAGCAATAATTCACCCCTCCACTTT. Translated: CASSRTSNNSPLHF. Full variable domain (outside the CDR3, taken from reference TRBV28 and TRBJ1-6): DVKVTQSSRYLVKRTGEKVFLECVQDMDHENMFWYRQDPGLGLRLIYFSYDVKMKEKGDIPEGYSVSREKKERFSLILESASTNQTSMYLCASSRTSNNSPLHFGNGTRLTVT.

This clone was picked up many times. This could be a read error, since a much larger clone is one nucleotide away. Other DNA sequences in the same sample also yield this CDR3. This rearrangement joins TRBV3-1 to TRBJ2-5; no reliable D call. V was shortened by 4 bases and J by 4 bases, with 1 base between the two germline ends. The CDR3 totals 10 residues. Germline V lookup: CDR1 LGHDT, CDR2 YNNKEL (reference sequence). The CDR3 protein is CASSRETQYF. CDR3 DNA sequence: TGTGCCAGCAGCCGAGAGACCCAGTACTTC.

This clone appeared many times. The chain couples TRBV7-9 to TRBJ1-5; D call uncertain. Germline CDR1 and CDR2: SEHNR and FQNEAQ (reference sequence). V was clipped by 1 base and J by 0 bases, with 4 bases between them. CDR3 length: 14 amino acids. CDR3 amino acids: CASSLGDSNQPQHF. Here the CDR3 DNA reads TGTGCCAGCAGCTTAGGGGATAGCAATCAGCCCCAGCATTTT.

This clone appeared many times. The genes are TRBV13 and TRBJ2-1, with a possible D match to TRBD1 (6 bases). Trimming removed 5 bases at V and 1 base at J, with 12 bases between. Looked up from germline, CDR1 is PRHDT and CDR2 is FYEKMQ (reference sequence). CDR3 length: 15 amino acids. CDR3 sequence: CASSRGTESYNEQFF. The CDR3 DNA reads as TGTGCCAGCAGCAGGGGGACCGAATCCTACAATGAGCAGTTCTTC.

This clone was detected ten times or more. This chain uses TRBV24-1 with TRBJ2-3; no clear D gene. V was pared by 8 bases and J by 2 bases, with 13 bases between. CDR3 length: 14 residues. Germline CDR1 reads KGHDR; CDR2 reads SFDVKD. DNA for the CDR3: TGTGCCACCAAGCTTGCAGGTGACACAGATACGCAGTATTTT. Encoded protein: CATKLAGDTDTQYF.

Notes on this clone: The DNA is omitted, as the CDR3 cannot be located on it reliably, and the CDR3 follows TCRdb's listing. The chain couples TRBV7-2 to TRBJ1-5; the table's D call, TRBD1, was not checked against the DNA. The CDR3 spans 17 amino acids, including both terminal residues. Germline V gene lookup returns CDR1 SGHTA and CDR2 FQGNSA. CDR3 sequence: CASSFAGGTRPNQPKHF.

This rearrangement joins TRBV3-1 to TRBJ2-2; D gene unclear. The CDR3 runs to 14 residues. V lost 4 bases to trimming and J lost 7 bases, with 13 bases between them. The germline V gene has CDR1 LGHDT and CDR2 YNNKEL (reference sequence). The DNA for the CDR3 is TGTGCCAGCAGCCCAGACTCTGTGAGCGGGGAGCTGTTTTTT. This codes for CASSPDSVSGELFF.

Many counts were recorded for this clone. The genes are TRBV7-9 and TRBJ2-2, with D tentatively TRBD1 (5 bases). Trimming cost V 4 bases and J 7 bases, with 13 bases left between them. Germline V gene sequence: CDR1 SEHNR, CDR2 FQNEAQ (reference sequence). The CDR3 covers 14 residues. This CDR3 is CASSYSGFIGELFF. CDR3 DNA: TGTGCCAGCAGCTATTCAGGGTTTATCGGGGAGCTGTTTTTT.

CDR3 bases: TGTGTCAACAGCTTGGCTGGGGGGGCGCGGTACGAGCAGTACTTC. This sequence encodes CVNSLAGGARYEQYF. The chain is built from TRBV5-5 and TRBJ2-7; a weak D match, TRBD2 (7 bases). The germline CDR1 and CDR2 sequences are SGHKS and YYEKEE (reference sequence). CDR3 length: 15 residues.

This clone was observed a handful of times. CDR3 region: CASRGTGDTGELFF. For the CDR3, the DNA is TGTGCCAGCAGGGGGACAGGGGACACCGGGGAGCTGTTTTTT. This sequence joins TRBV6-2 or TRBV6-3 and TRBJ2-2; TRBD1 agrees at 10 bases. The CDR3 runs 14 residues. The germline gives CDR1 MNHEY, CDR2 SVGEGT. The junction had 1 base not matched to a gene; V was cut back by 6 bases and J by 3 bases.

This clone has only a few counts. The chain has TRBV28 and TRBJ1-5; D gene unclear. Trimming removed 6 bases from V and 3 bases from J, with 15 bases in between. The CDR3 length is 15 residues. Germline CDR1 reads MDHEN; CDR2 reads SYDVKM. DNA for the CDR3: TGTGCCAGCAGAAGAGCTGGATCGCTCAATCAGCCCCAGCATTTT. It encodes CASRRAGSLNQPQHF.

This clone turned up a few times. V and J are TRBV6-9 and TRBJ1-5; D not resolved. The ends were cut back, 0 bases at V and 2 bases at J, with 8 bases in the middle. The length of the CDR3 is 15 residues. CDR1 is MNHGY and CDR2 is SVAAGI in the germline V gene. CDR3 sequence: CASSYSWQGNQPQHF. The CDR3, as DNA: TGTGCCAGCAGTTATTCGTGGCAGGGCAATCAGCCCCAGCATTTT.

In this sample, this clone turned up a few times. The chain links TRBV30 to TRBJ2-5; a weak D match, TRBD1 (5 bases). The DNA end is a closer match to TRBJ2-7, so the J assignment may be wrong. Germline V gene data show CDR1 as GTSNPN and CDR2 as SVGIG (reference sequence). The CDR3 sequence is 13 residues long. The CDR3 nucleotides are TGTGCCTGTAAGGGGTTCAGGAGCTACGAGCAGTACTTC. This codes for CACKGFRSYEQYF.

A word on this clone: An end of the junction differs from the germline gene, which may be a read error. The CDR3 spells CSSSLHSGVGRTHQPQHF. In DNA, the CDR3 is TGTTCCAGCAGCTTACACTCGGGGGTGGGTAGGACCCATCAGCCCCAGCATTTT. The chain uses TRBV5-4 and TRBJ1-5; a weak D match, TRBD1 (5 bases). The CDR3 is 18 amino acids. The germline V gene encodes CDR1 SGHNT and CDR2 YYREEE (reference sequence).

About this clone: A much larger clone lies one base from this, so it may be a read error. This chain connects TRBV5-1 to TRBJ2-3; 9 bases are shared with TRBD2. Germline CDR1 is SGHRS and CDR2 is YFSETQ. This CDR3 is built from 15 residues. This chain's CDR3 is CASSMLGTSTYTQYF. In nucleotides, the CDR3 is TGCGCCAGCAGCATGCTCGGGACTAGCACATATACGCAGTATTTT.